This T cell receptor (beta chain) was profiled in a study of blood T cell repertoires in COVID-19. As for the study in general: Samples taken during acute and convalescent COVID-19 were collected in the United States, Italy and Spain. Sources were T cells, B-cell-depleted T cells, or PBMCs; the material itself was cDNA or gDNA.

V was trimmed by 2 bases and J by 3 bases, leaving 14 bases between them. This CDR3 has 15 amino acids. Per germline, CDR1 MNHNS and CDR2 SASEGT. In the original workflow: Amplifying reference gene primers gave estimates of nucleated cell counts. Here immunoSEQ multiplex PCR was the method, and the copy in TCRdb shows in-frame clones only, minus some. From that table come the V and J calls and clone size; the DNA was used to work out D and trimming. The sample includes some 200,000 clones, roughly 84% of them seen just once. Those enrolled in Seattle joined during active infection and were followed longitudinally afterward.

The source material was peripheral blood. V is TRBV6-1 and J is TRBJ2-7; a weak D match, TRBD2 (6 bases). The clonotype comes from a woman in her seventies with COVID-19, enrolled during active disease. CDR3 residues: CASSEWGGGVYEQYF. DNA of the CDR3: TGTGCCAGCAGTGAATGGGGCGGAGGGGTCTACGAGCAGTACTTC.